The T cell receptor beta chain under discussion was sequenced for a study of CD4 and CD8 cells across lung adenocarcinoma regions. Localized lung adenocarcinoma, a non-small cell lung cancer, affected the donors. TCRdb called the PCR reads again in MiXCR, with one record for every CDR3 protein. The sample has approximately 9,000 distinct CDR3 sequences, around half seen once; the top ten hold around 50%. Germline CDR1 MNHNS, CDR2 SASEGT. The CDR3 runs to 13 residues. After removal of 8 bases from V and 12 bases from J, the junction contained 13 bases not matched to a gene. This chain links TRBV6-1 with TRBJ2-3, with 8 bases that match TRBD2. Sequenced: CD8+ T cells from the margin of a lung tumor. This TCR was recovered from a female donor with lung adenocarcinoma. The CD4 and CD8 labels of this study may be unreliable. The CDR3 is CASRTSGQETQYF. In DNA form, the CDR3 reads TGTGCCAGCCGAACTAGCGGCCAAGAGACCCAGTATTTT.